Following are 6 T cell receptor beta chains from one sample sequenced in a study of cytomegalovirus exposure and HLA in healthy donors. Only in-frame clones appear in the TCRdb table, and some are missing; sequencing was by immunoSEQ multiplex PCR. Of some 320,000 clones listed, roughly 87% were seen once; the top ten hold about 1%. Material: PBMCs. The source of these receptors is a woman under 40 in good health and CMV-seropositive.

The chain employs TRBV29-1 and TRBJ1-2, with D possibly TRBD1 on 6 matching bases. V gave up 5 bases and J gave up 3 bases, with 16 bases separating them. The CDR3 consists of 14 residues. Germline V gene sequence: CDR1 SQVTM, CDR2 ANQGSEA. Here the CDR3 DNA reads TGCAGCGTTCCACCACAGGGTTATGACTATGGCTACACCTTC. This codes for CSVPPQGYDYGYTF.

V and J are TRBV7-8 and TRBJ1-5, with D perhaps TRBD1 (5 bases). V was pared by 1 base and J by 0 bases, with 7 bases between. CDR3 length: 15 amino acids. CDR1 is SGHVS and CDR2 is FQNEAQ in the germline V gene. CDR3 coding DNA: TGTGCCAGCAGCTTAGGACAGTATAGCAATCAGCCCCAGCATTTT. Its protein is CASSLGQYSNQPQHF.

The genes are TRBV28 and TRBJ2-1, with 11 bases aligning to TRBD1. With 5 bases clipped from V and 4 bases from J, the junction kept 7 bases outside the gene matches. The CDR3 length is 16 residues. Germline assignment: CDR1 MDHEN and CDR2 SYDVKM. The chain's CDR3 is CASSHTGTGGYNEQFF. The DNA of the CDR3 is TGTGCCAGCAGTCACACCGGGACAGGGGGATACAATGAGCAGTTCTTC.

The chain combines TRBV13 with TRBJ2-2; D is ambiguous. CDR1 is PRHDT and CDR2 is FYEKMQ in the germline V gene (reference sequence). The CDR3 consists of 11 residues. V dropped 0 bases and J dropped 10 bases, with 3 bases sitting between them. CDR3 sequence: CASSLGPELFF. Written as DNA, the CDR3 is TGTGCCAGCAGCTTAGGGCCGGAGCTGTTTTTT.

The chain carries TRBV6-1 and TRBJ1-4; 7 bases align to TRBD1. Germline V CDR1 and CDR2: MNHNS, SASEGT. This CDR3 is built from 12 residues. After removal of 8 bases from V and 5 bases from J, the junction contained 2 bases not matched to a gene. CDR3 protein: CASGGQNEKLFF. The CDR3 DNA reads as TGTGCCAGCGGGGGACAGAATGAAAAACTGTTTTTT.

The chain joins TRBV30 to TRBJ2-7; a possible D gene is TRBD1 (6 bases). V was shortened by 3 bases and J by 2 bases, with 11 bases between the two germline ends. The CDR3 sequence is 13 residues long. Germline CDR1 reads GTSNPN; CDR2 reads SVGIG (reference sequence). CDR3 DNA: TGTGCCTGGAGACAGGGTTTCCCCTACGAGCAGTACTTC. It encodes CAWRQGFPYEQYF.